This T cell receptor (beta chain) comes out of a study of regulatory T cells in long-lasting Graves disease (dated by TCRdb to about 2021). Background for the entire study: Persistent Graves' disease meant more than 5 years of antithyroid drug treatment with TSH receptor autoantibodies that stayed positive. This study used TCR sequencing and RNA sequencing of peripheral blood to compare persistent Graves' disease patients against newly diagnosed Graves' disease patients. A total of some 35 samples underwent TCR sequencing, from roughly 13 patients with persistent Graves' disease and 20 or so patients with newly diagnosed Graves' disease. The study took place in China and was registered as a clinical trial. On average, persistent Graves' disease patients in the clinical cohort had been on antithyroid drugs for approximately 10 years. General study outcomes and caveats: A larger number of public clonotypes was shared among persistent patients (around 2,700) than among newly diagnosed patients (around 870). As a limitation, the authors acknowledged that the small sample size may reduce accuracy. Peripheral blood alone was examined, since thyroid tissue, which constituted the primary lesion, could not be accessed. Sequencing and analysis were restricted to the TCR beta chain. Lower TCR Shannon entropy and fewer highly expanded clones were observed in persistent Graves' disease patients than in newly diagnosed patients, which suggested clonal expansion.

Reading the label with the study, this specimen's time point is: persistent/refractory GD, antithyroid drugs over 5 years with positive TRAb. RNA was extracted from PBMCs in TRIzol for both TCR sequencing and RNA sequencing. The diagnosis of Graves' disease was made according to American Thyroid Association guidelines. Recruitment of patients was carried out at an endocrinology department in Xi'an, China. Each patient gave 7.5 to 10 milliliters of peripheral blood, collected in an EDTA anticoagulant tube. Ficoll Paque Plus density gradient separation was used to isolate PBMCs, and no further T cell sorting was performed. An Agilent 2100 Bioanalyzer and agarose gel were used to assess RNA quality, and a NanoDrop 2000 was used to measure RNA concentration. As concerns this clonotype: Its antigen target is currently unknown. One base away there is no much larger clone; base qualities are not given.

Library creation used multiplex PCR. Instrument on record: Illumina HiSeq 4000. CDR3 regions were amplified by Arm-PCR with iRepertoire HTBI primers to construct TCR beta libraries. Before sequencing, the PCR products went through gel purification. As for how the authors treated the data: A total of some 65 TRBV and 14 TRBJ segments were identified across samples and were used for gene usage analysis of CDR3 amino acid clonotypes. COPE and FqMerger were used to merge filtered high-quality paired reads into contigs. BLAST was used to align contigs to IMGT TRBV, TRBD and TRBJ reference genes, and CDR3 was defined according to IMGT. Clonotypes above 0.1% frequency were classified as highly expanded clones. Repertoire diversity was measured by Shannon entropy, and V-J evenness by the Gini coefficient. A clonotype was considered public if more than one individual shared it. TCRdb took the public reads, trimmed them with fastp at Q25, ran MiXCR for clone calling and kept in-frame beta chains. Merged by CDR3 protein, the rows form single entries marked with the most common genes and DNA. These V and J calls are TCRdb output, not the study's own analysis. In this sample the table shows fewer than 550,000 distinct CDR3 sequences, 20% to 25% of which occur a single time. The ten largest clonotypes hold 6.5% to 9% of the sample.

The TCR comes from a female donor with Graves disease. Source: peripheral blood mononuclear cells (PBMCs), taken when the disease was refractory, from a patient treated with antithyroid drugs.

The CDR3 protein: CASSLSAGEVYGYTF. The DNA is TGTGCCAGCAGTTTATCGGCAGGGGAGGTCTATGGCTACACCTTC. The V and J genes are TRBV27 and TRBJ1-2, and possibly TRBD1, on 6 matching bases. Reading the germline V gene (reference sequence) gives CDR1 MNHEY and CDR2 SMNVEV. V is cut by 0 bases and J by 4 bases, and the space between the germline ends is 12 bases. Including cysteine and phenylalanine, the CDR3 has 15 amino acids. Solely the CDR3 DNA is kept, with 45 bases framed from the first base.